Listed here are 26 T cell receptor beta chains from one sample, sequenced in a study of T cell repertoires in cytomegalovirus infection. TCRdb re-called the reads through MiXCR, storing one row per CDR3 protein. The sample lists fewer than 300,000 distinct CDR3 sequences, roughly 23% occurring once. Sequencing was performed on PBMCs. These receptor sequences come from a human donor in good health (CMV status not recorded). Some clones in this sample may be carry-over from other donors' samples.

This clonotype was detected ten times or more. CDR3 in amino acids: CASSYRLRETQYF. In DNA form, the CDR3 reads TGCGCCAGCAGTTACAGGTTACGAGAGACCCAGTACTTC. The J gene is TRBJ2-5, the V gene TRBV4-1, with a possible D match to TRBD1 (5 bases). Trimming left V 6 bases short and J 4 bases short, with 12 bases between. CDR3 size: 13 residues. Germline V CDR1 and CDR2: MGHRA, YSYEKL.

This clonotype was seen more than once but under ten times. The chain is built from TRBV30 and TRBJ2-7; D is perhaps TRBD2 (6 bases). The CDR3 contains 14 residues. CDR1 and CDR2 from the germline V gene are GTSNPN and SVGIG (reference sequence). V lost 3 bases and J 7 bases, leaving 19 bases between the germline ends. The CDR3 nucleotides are TGTGCCTGGAGGGTTTTCCGGGGGATTGGAGAGCAGTACTTC. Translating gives CAWRVFRGIGEQYF.

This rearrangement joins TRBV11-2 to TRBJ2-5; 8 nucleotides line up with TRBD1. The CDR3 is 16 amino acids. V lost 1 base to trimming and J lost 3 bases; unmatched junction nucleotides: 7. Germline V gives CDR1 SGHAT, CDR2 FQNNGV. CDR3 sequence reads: CASSLVLGTGKETQYF. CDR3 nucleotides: TGTGCCAGCAGCTTAGTATTGGGGACAGGAAAAGAGACCCAGTACTTC.

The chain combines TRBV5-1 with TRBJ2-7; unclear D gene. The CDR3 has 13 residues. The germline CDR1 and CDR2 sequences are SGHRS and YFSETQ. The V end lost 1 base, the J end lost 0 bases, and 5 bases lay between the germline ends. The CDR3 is CASSLLDSYEQYF. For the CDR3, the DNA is TGCGCCAGCAGCTTGCTCGACTCCTACGAGCAGTACTTC. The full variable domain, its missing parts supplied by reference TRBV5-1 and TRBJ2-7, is KAGVTQTPRYLIKTRGQQVTLSCSPISGHRSVSWYQQTPGQGLQFLFEYFSETQRNKGNFPGRFSGRQFSNSRSEMNVSTLELGDSALYLCASSLLDSYEQYFGPGTRLTVT.

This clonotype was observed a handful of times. CDR3 DNA sequence: TGCGCCAGCAGTGGGGACGGCTACAATCAGCCCCAGCATTTT. Its translation is CASSGDGYNQPQHF. This rearrangement joins TRBV10-2 to TRBJ1-5; a weak D match, TRBD1 (5 bases). The CDR3 consists of 14 residues. Germline lookup yields CDR1 WSHSY and CDR2 SAAADI. Trimming took off 4 bases at V and 3 bases at J, with 10 bases between the two ends.

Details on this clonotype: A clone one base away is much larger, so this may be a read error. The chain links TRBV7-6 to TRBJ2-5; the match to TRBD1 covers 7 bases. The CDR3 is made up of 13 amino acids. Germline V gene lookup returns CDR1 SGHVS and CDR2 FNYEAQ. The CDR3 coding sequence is TGTGCCAGCACCATCTGGACAGGAGAGACCCTGTACTTC. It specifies CASTIWTGETLYF.

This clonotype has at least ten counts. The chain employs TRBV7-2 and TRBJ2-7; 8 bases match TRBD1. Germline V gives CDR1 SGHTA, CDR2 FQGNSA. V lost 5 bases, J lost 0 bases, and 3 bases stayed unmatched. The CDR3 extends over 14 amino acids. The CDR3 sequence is CASSGGQASYEQYF. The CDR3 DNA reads TGTGCCAGCAGCGGGGGACAGGCCTCCTACGAGCAGTACTTC.

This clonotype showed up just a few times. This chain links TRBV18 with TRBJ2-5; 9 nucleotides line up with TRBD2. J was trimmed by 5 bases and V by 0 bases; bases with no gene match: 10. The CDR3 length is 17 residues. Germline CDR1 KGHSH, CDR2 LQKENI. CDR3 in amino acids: CASSPPAAGGPVETQYF. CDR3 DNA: TGTGCCAGCTCACCACCGGCTGCGGGGGGGCCTGTGGAGACCCAGTACTTC.

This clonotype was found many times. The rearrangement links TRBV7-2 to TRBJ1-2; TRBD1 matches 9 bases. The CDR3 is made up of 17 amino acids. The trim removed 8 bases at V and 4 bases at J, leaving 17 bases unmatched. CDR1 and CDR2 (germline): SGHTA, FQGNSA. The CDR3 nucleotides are TGTGCCAGCGGGCTCACAGGGGGCAAAATAATAGGCTATGGCTACACCTTC. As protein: CASGLTGGKIIGYGYTF.

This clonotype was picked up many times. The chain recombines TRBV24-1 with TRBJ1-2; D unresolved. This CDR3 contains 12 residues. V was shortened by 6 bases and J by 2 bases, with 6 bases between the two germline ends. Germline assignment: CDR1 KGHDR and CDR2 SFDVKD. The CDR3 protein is CATSNQNYGYTF. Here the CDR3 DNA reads TGTGCCACCAGTAATCAGAACTATGGCTACACCTTC.

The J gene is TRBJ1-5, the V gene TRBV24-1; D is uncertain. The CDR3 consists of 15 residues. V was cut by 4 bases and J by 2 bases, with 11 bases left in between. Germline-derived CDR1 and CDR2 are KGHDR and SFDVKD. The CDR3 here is CATSDTTTGNQPQHF. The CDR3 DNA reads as TGTGCCACCAGTGACACGACCACGGGCAATCAGCCCCAGCATTTT.

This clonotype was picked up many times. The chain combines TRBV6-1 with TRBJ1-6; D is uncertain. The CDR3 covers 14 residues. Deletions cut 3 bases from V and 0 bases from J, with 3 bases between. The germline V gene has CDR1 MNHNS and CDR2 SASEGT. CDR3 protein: CASSDTSYNSPLHF. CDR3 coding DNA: TGTGCCAGCAGTGATACCTCCTATAATTCACCCCTCCACTTT.

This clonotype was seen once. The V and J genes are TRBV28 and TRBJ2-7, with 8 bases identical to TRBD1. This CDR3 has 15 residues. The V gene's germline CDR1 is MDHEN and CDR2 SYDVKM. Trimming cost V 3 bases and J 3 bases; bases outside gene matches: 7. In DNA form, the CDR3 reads TGTGCCAGCAGTTTCGTCCAGGGGGCTCTCTACGAGCAGTACTTC. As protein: CASSFVQGALYEQYF.

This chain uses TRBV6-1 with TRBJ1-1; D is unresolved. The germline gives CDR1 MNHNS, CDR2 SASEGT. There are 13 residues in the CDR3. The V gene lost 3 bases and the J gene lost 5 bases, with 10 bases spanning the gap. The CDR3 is CASSDTLGTEAFF. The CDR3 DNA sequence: TGTGCCAGCAGTGACACCCTCGGAACTGAAGCTTTCTTT.

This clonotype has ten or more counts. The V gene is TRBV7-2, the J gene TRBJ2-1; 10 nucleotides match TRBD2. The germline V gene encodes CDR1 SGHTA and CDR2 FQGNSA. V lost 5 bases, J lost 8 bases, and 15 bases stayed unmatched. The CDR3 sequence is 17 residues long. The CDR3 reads CASSPSGLAVSRDEQFF. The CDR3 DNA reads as TGTGCCAGCAGCCCCTCCGGACTAGCGGTCAGTAGGGATGAGCAGTTCTTC.

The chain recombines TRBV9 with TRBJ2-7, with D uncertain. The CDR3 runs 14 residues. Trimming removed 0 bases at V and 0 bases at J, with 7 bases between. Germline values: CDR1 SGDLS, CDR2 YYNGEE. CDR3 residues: CASSVDPSSYEQYF. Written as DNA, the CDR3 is TGTGCCAGCAGCGTAGATCCGAGCTCCTACGAGCAGTACTTC.

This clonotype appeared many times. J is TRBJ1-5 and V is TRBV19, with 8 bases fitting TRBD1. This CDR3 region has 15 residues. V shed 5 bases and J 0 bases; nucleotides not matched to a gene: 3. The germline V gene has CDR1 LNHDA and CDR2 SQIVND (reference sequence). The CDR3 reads CASSVGQVSNQPQHF. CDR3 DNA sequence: TGTGCCAGTAGTGTGGGACAGGTTAGCAATCAGCCCCAGCATTTT.

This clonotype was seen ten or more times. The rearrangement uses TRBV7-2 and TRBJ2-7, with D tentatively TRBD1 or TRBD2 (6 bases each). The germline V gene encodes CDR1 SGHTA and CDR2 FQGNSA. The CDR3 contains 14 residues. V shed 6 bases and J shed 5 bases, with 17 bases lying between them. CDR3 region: CASRQGGIVNEQYF. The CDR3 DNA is TGTGCCAGCAGGCAAGGGGGGATTGTGAACGAGCAGTACTTC.

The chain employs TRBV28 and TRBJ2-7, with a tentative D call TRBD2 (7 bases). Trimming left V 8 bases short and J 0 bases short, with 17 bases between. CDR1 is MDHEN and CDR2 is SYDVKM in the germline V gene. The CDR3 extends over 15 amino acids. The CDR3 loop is CASATGGSRSYEQYF. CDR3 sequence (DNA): TGTGCCAGCGCTACGGGGGGCAGTCGCTCCTACGAGCAGTACTTC.

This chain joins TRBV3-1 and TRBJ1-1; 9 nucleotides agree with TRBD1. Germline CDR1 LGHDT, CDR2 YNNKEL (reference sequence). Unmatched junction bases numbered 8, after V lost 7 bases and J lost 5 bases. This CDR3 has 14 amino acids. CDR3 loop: CASKPTGGLTEAFF. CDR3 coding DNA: TGTGCCAGCAAACCGACAGGGGGGCTTACTGAAGCTTTCTTT.

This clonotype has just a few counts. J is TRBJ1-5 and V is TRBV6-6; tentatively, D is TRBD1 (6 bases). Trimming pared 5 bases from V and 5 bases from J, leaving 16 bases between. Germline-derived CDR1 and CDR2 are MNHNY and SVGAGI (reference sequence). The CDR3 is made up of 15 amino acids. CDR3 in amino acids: CASSIRTARYQPQHF. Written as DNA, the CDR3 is TGTGCCAGCAGTATACGGACAGCGAGATATCAGCCCCAGCATTTT.

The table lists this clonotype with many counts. CDR3 nucleotides: TGTGCCAGCAGCCCCGGGACTAGCGGGAGGAGTGAGCAGTTCTTC. Its translation is CASSPGTSGRSEQFF. The chain couples TRBV7-8 to TRBJ2-1; 15 bases align to TRBD2. Unmatched junction bases numbered 5, after V lost 5 bases and J lost 9 bases. CDR1 SGHVS and CDR2 FQNEAQ come from the germline V gene. The CDR3 runs to 15 residues.

The CDR3: CASSLTASNSPLHF. CDR3 nucleotide sequence: TGTGCCAGCAGTTTGACAGCGTCGAATTCACCCCTCCACTTT. This chain uses TRBV12-3 or TRBV12-4 with TRBJ1-6; perhaps TRBD1 as D (5 bases). V lost 3 bases and J lost 7, with 10 bases in between. The CDR3 consists of 14 residues.

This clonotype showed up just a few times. The CDR3 nucleotides read TGTGCCAGCAGTGAAGCCTGGACAGGGGTCGAGCAGTACTTC. It codes for CASSEAWTGVEQYF. The chain links TRBV2 to TRBJ2-7; 9 bases agree with TRBD1. The CDR3 totals 14 residues. J was trimmed by 6 bases and V by 0 bases; bases with no gene match: 3. Germline V gives CDR1 SNHLY, CDR2 FYNNEI.

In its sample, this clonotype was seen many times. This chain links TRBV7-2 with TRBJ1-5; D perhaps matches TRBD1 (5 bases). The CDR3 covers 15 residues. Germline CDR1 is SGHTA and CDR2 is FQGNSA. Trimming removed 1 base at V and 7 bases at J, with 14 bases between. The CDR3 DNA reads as TGTGCCAGCAGCTTAGGTGGGCAGGGAGGACAGCCCCAGCATTTT. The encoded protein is CASSLGGQGGQPQHF.

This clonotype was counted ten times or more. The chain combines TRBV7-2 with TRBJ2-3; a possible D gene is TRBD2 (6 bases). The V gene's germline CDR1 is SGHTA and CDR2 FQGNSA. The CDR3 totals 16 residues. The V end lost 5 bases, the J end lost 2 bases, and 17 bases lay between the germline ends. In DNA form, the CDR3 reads TGTGCCAGCAGCGCCGTGGGGCGGGGTAACACAGATACGCAGTATTTT. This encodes CASSAVGRGNTDTQYF.